The 22 T cell receptor beta chains listed next were all sequenced from one sample in a study. TCRdb re-called the 5' RACE reads with MiXCR, one entry per CDR3 protein. The top ten hold under 3.5% of the sample, which has roughly 64,000 distinct CDR3 sequences, roughly 23% seen once. The sample taken for sequencing was memory CD4+ T cells sorted from a lymph node. The subset here: memory CD4+ T cells, CD4+CD45RO+CD25-. The receptors were gathered from a female donor with breast cancer.

This clonotype has a handful of counts. The chain is built from TRBV7-9 and TRBJ2-1; TRBD1 matches 9 bases. Germline-derived CDR1 and CDR2 are SEHNR and FQNEAQ (reference sequence). This CDR3 is built from 17 residues. The V and J ends lost 5 bases and 13 bases, in that order; junction bases with no gene match: 21. The CDR3: CASSQLGTQGAIHGQFF. CDR3 nucleotide sequence: TGTGCCAGCAGCCAACTAGGAACACAGGGGGCAATTCATGGACAGTTCTTC.

There are a few counts of this clonotype. Possible read error: a much larger clone is one base away. The chain links TRBV29-1 to TRBJ2-1; 13 bases agree with TRBD2. The germline V gene has CDR1 SQVTM and CDR2 ANQGSEA. Trimming cost V 7 bases and J 4 bases; bases outside gene matches: 10. The CDR3 is made up of 16 amino acids. In DNA form, the CDR3 reads TGCAGCGGTGCTTCCTGGACTAGCGGGAGTTACAATGAGCAGTTCTTC. Protein product: CSGASWTSGSYNEQFF.

J is TRBJ1-1 and V is TRBV6-1; 10 bases match TRBD1. Losses at the gene ends were 3 bases for V and 5 bases for J; bases not matched to a gene: 3. CDR1 is MNHNS and CDR2 is SASEGT in the germline V gene. There are 14 residues in the CDR3. CDR3 in amino acids: CASSETGGRTEAFF. For the CDR3, the DNA is TGTGCCAGCAGTGAGACAGGGGGCAGGACTGAAGCTTTCTTT.

This clonotype occurred many times. The CDR3 DNA is TGTGCCAGCACCCTAGGACAGCCGAACACTGAAGCTTTCTTT. Protein: CASTLGQPNTEAFF. The chain carries TRBV6-5 and TRBJ1-1; TRBD1 is a possible D gene (6 bases). This CDR3 is built from 14 residues. V lost 7 bases to trimming and J lost 1 base, with 13 bases between them. CDR1 is MNHEY and CDR2 is SVGAGI in the germline V gene.

A few counts support this clonotype. The chain joins TRBV6-1 to TRBJ2-7; 13 nucleotides line up with TRBD2. J was trimmed by 0 bases and V by 7 bases; bases with no gene match: 9. The CDR3 runs to 17 residues. Germline V gene lookup returns CDR1 MNHNS and CDR2 SASEGT. Here the CDR3 DNA reads TGTGCCAGCACCCGGACTAGCGGGAGTGGCTCCTCCTACGAGCAGTACTTC. Amino acid sequence: CASTRTSGSGSSYEQYF.

This clonotype was recorded at least ten times. The CDR3 bases are TGCAGCGTGCCGCTAGCGGGAAGGACAGATACGCAGTATTTT. Translating gives CSVPLAGRTDTQYF. The J gene is TRBJ2-3, the V gene TRBV29-1; TRBD2 matches 9 bases. CDR3 length: 14 residues. V lost 6 bases to trimming and J lost 3 bases; unmatched junction nucleotides: 7. Germline-derived CDR1 and CDR2 are SQVTM and ANQGSEA.

This clonotype was counted ten times or more. The V and J genes are TRBV9 and TRBJ1-3; D not certain. Germline V gene data show CDR1 as SGDLS and CDR2 as YYNGEE. Trimming shortened V by 0 bases and J by 0 bases, and 10 bases separated the two germline ends. The CDR3 is 16 amino acids. The chain's CDR3 is CASSVGLFSSGNTIYF. As DNA, the CDR3 is TGTGCCAGCAGCGTAGGGCTGTTCAGCTCTGGAAACACCATATATTTT. The full variable domain, completed using reference TRBV9 and TRBJ1-3, is DSGVTQTPKHLITATGQRVTLRCSPRSGDLSVYWYQQSLDQGLQFLIQYYNGEERAKGNILERFSAQQFPDLHSELNLSSLELGDSALYFCASSVGLFSSGNTIYFGEGSWLTVV.

This clonotype was seen only a few times. The genes are TRBV5-1 and TRBJ2-5, with D maybe TRBD2 (5 bases). Trimming pared 0 bases from V and 3 bases from J, leaving 12 bases between. The CDR3 is made up of 15 amino acids. Germline values: CDR1 SGHRS, CDR2 YFSETQ. In DNA, the CDR3 is TGCGCCAGCAGCTTGGGTTCTACTAGTGAAGAGACCCAGTACTTC. Its translation is CASSLGSTSEETQYF.

The chain uses TRBV20-1 and TRBJ2-5; tentatively, D is TRBD1 (6 bases). CDR1 DFQATT and CDR2 SNEGSKA come from the germline V gene (reference sequence). The germline V and J ends were trimmed by 3 bases and 7 bases, with 18 bases remaining between them. The CDR3 contains 14 residues. CDR3 sequence: CSASGRGHFGTQYF. In nucleotides, the CDR3 is TGCAGTGCTAGCGGCAGGGGTCACTTCGGGACCCAGTACTTC.

There are many counts of this clonotype. The chain recombines TRBV20-1 with TRBJ2-2, with 9 bases lining up with TRBD2. This CDR3 spans 16 amino acids. Germline V lookup: CDR1 DFQATT, CDR2 SNEGSKA (reference sequence). The ends lost 1 base at V and 2 bases at J; junction bases unmatched: 5. DNA of the CDR3: TGCAGTGCTAGAGGGCGCGGGAGGGGAAACACCGGGGAGCTGTTTTTT. It translates to CSARGRGRGNTGELFF.

The rearrangement uses TRBV5-1 and TRBJ2-1, with TRBD2 identical over 7 bases. Per germline, CDR1 SGHRS and CDR2 YFSETQ. Trimming cost V 0 bases and J 0 bases; bases outside gene matches: 6. The CDR3 contains 17 residues. CDR3 nucleotides: TGCGCCAGCAGCTTGGATGCTAGCGGAGGCTCCTACAATGAGCAGTTCTTC. Amino acid sequence: CASSLDASGGSYNEQFF.

This clonotype was observed many times. This rearrangement joins TRBV7-2 to TRBJ2-7; TRBD2 matches 9 bases. The germline CDR1 and CDR2 sequences are SGHTA and FQGNSA. The CDR3 spans 14 residues. V dropped 6 bases and J dropped 0; count of bases not matched to a gene: 3. CDR3 amino acids: CASRVSGSSYEQYF. The CDR3 DNA sequence: TGTGCCAGCAGAGTTAGCGGGAGCTCCTACGAGCAGTACTTC.

This clonotype was observed many times. V usage is TRBV6-5 and J usage is TRBJ1-2, with no clear D. The length of the CDR3 is 14 residues. The ends were cut back, 4 bases at V and 5 bases at J, with 14 bases in the middle. Germline V gene data show CDR1 as MNHEY and CDR2 as SVGAGI. The CDR3 spells CASSWGTAEYGYTF. In DNA, the CDR3 is TGTGCCAGCAGTTGGGGTACAGCCGAATATGGCTACACCTTC.

This clonotype was observed at least ten times. The V and J genes are TRBV25-1 and TRBJ1-5, with 9 nucleotides matching TRBD1. This CDR3 comprises 13 residues. CDR1 is MGHDK and CDR2 is SYGVNS in the germline V gene. V was clipped by 8 bases and J by 6 bases; unmatched bases: 5. This chain's CDR3 is CASGGTGFQPQHF. For the CDR3, the DNA is TGTGCCAGCGGGGGGACAGGGTTTCAGCCCCAGCATTTT. The full variable domain, its missing parts supplied by reference TRBV25-1 and TRBJ1-5, is EADIYQTPRYLVIGTGKKITLECSQTMGHDKMYWYQQDPGMELHLIHYSYGVNSTEKGDLSSESTVSRIRTEHFPLTLESARPSHTSQYLCASGGTGFQPQHFGDGTRLSIL.

A note on this clonotype: A read error may explain this, as a much larger clone is one base away. The rearrangement uses TRBV10-3 and TRBJ2-3; 8 bases fit TRBD1. J was trimmed by 0 bases and V by 8 bases; bases with no gene match: 4. The CDR3 sequence is 14 residues long. In germline, CDR1 is ENHRY, CDR2 SYGVKD. The CDR3 bases are TGTGCCATCTTGGACAGGGCTAGCACAGATACGCAGTATTTT. This encodes CAILDRASTDTQYF.

The rearrangement links TRBV30 to TRBJ1-1; 7 nucleotides align to TRBD1. Germline V gene data show CDR1 as GTSNPN and CDR2 as SVGIG (reference sequence). Trimming at V came to 2 bases and at J to 1 base, leaving 4 bases not matched to a gene. This CDR3 is built from 14 residues. The CDR3 is CAWSQGDRNTEAFF. As DNA, the CDR3 is TGTGCCTGGAGTCAGGGGGACCGGAACACTGAAGCTTTCTTT.

As to this clonotype: A read error is possible here, since a much larger clone lies one base away. This chain uses TRBV10-3 with TRBJ1-4; D perhaps matches TRBD1 (5 bases). The CDR3 runs to 13 residues. CDR1 is ENHRY, CDR2 SYGVKD, per germline. This CDR3 is CAISDRAGEKLSF. CDR3 DNA: TGTGCCATCAGTGACAGGGCAGGAGAAAAACTGTCTTTT.

This clonotype was recorded a few times. This rearrangement joins TRBV28 to TRBJ2-7; no clear D gene. V gave up 5 bases and J gave up 9 bases, with 14 bases separating them. There are 12 residues in the CDR3. Germline CDR1 is MDHEN and CDR2 is SYDVKM. CDR3 sequence reads: CASSPQVATQYF. CDR3 sequence (DNA): TGTGCCAGCAGTCCCCAAGTGGCCACGCAGTACTTC.

The rearrangement uses TRBV5-1 and TRBJ1-3, with D unresolved. Germline lookup yields CDR1 SGHRS and CDR2 YFSETQ. The length of the CDR3 is 15 residues. V was clipped by 1 base and J by 0 bases, with 8 bases between them. This CDR3 is CASSLYDGSGNTIYF. The CDR3 region has the DNA TGCGCCAGCAGCTTGTATGACGGCTCTGGAAACACCATATATTTT.

The CDR3, as DNA: TGCAGTGCTATTCCGGGACTCGGGAACACTGAAGCTTTCTTT. Amino acid sequence: CSAIPGLGNTEAFF. The V gene is TRBV20-1, the J gene TRBJ1-1; maybe TRBD1 (5 bases). From germline, CDR1 is DFQATT and CDR2 SNEGSKA (reference sequence). The CDR3 has 14 amino acids. V lost 4 bases and J lost 1, with 13 bases in between.

This clonotype was seen many times. The chain uses TRBV7-2 and TRBJ1-2; no reliable D call. CDR1 and CDR2 (germline): SGHTA, FQGNSA. Trimming removed 5 bases from V and 1 base from J, with 8 bases in between. The CDR3 totals 13 residues. CDR3 residues: CASSPDINYGYTF. The DNA for the CDR3 is TGTGCCAGCAGCCCCGACATTAACTATGGCTACACCTTC.

This sequence joins TRBV12-3 or TRBV12-4 and TRBJ2-4; 11 bases line up with TRBD1. The CDR3 contains 14 residues. The trim removed 6 bases at V and 7 bases at J, leaving 5 bases unmatched. The CDR3 region has the DNA TGTGCCAGCAGCATCCGGGACAGGGGGAACATTCAGTACTTC. Protein product: CASSIRDRGNIQYF.